The 26 T cell receptor beta chains given below trace back to one sample, sequenced in a study of neurological immune-mediated disorders. TCRdb recomputed calls from the 5' RACE reads with MiXCR, one row per CDR3 protein. Seen here are 45,000 or so distinct CDR3 sequences, around 2.9% observed once, and the top ten hold over 12%. Material: PBMCs. Receptors originate from a woman aged 50 to 65 with multiple sclerosis.

This clonotype was counted ten times or more. The chain links TRBV12-3 or TRBV12-4 to TRBJ1-1, with TRBD1 matching 8 bases. The CDR3 has 16 residues. With V trimmed by 6 bases and J by 1 base, 10 bases remained unmatched. DNA of the CDR3: TGTGCCAGCAGCCTAGGGACAGGCGATAGGAACACTGAAGCTTTCTTT. Translating gives CASSLGTGDRNTEAFF.

The table lists this clonotype with many counts. The CDR3 reads CASSLQAGAGTGELFF. DNA of the CDR3: TGCGCCAGCAGCTTGCAAGCGGGGGCGGGCACCGGGGAGCTGTTTTTT. This chain uses TRBV5-1 with TRBJ2-2; TRBD2 matches at 8 bases. The CDR3 runs 16 residues. Germline values: CDR1 SGHRS, CDR2 YFSETQ. With V trimmed by 1 base and J by 4 bases, 6 bases remained unmatched.

This clonotype was recorded at least ten times. V usage is TRBV20-1 and J usage is TRBJ2-1; 11 bases fit TRBD2. This CDR3 is 15 amino acids long. Germline CDR1 reads DFQATT; CDR2 reads SNEGSKA (reference sequence). With 1 base clipped from V and 5 bases from J, the junction kept 4 bases outside the gene matches. The CDR3 sequence: CSARATSGSNNEQFF. The CDR3 DNA reads TGCAGTGCTAGAGCCACTAGCGGGAGTAACAATGAGCAGTTCTTC.

This clonotype was observed many times. CDR3 region: CASMVGREGNIQYF. CDR3 nucleotides: TGTGCCAGCATGGTGGGGAGAGAGGGAAACATTCAGTACTTC. The chain couples TRBV2 to TRBJ2-4; a weak D match, TRBD2 (5 bases). There are 14 residues in the CDR3. The germline V and J ends were trimmed by 7 bases and 6 bases, with 16 bases remaining between them. Germline V lookup: CDR1 SNHLY, CDR2 FYNNEI.

This clonotype was counted between two and nine times. A much larger clone is a single base away; this may be a read error. The chain carries TRBV20-1 and TRBJ2-5; D is undetermined. The CDR3 runs to 13 residues. Germline-derived CDR1 and CDR2 are DFQATT and SNEGSKA (reference sequence). This CDR3 reads CSASTQSRETRYF. In DNA, the CDR3 is TGCAGTGCTTCCACTCAATCCCGAGAGACCCGGTACTTC.

This clonotype was counted ten times or more. The junction and the germline gene differ at one end; a read error may be behind it. The chain employs TRBV7-7 and TRBJ2-2, with a tentative D call TRBD1 (5 bases). The CDR3 loop spans 14 amino acids. The germline V gene encodes CDR1 SSHAT and CDR2 FNYEAQ (reference sequence). This CDR3 is CASSLRQGVGELFF. CDR3 DNA sequence: TGTGCTAGCAGCTTACGGCAGGGCGTCGGGGAGCTGTTTTTT.

This clonotype was found many times. V and J are TRBV14 and TRBJ2-1, with 7 positions matching TRBD2. Germline CDR1 reads SGHDN; CDR2 reads FVKESK. J was trimmed by 0 bases and V by 7 bases; bases with no gene match: 3. The CDR3 loop spans 14 amino acids. Here the CDR3 reads CASKGTNSYNEQFF. The CDR3 DNA follows: TGTGCCAGCAAAGGGACTAACTCCTACAATGAGCAGTTCTTC.

This clonotype was observed many times. The chain recombines TRBV20-1 with TRBJ2-5, with D perhaps matching TRBD2 (6 bases). Germline CDR1 is DFQATT and CDR2 is SNEGSKA (reference sequence). V was clipped by 1 base and J by 2 bases, with 11 bases between them. This CDR3 comprises 14 residues. The CDR3: CSARVGTLQETQYF. Here the CDR3 DNA reads TGCAGTGCTAGAGTTGGGACTCTGCAAGAGACCCAGTACTTC.

This clonotype was detected many times. This sequence joins TRBV12-3 or TRBV12-4 and TRBJ2-3, with a tentative D call TRBD2 (5 bases). The CDR3 sequence is 16 residues long. V lost 0 bases and J lost 0, with 10 bases in between. This CDR3 reads CASSLAGETSTDTQYF. CDR3 coding DNA: TGTGCCAGCAGTTTAGCGGGAGAAACTAGCACAGATACGCAGTATTTT.

This clonotype was picked up many times. One end of the junction varies from germline; a read error may be responsible. This sequence joins TRBV20-1 and TRBJ2-1; no firm D call. CDR3 size: 12 residues. Germline assignment: CDR1 DFQATT and CDR2 SNEGSKA (reference sequence). The CDR3 spells CSANYMGLGWFF. The CDR3 nucleotides read TGCAGCGCTAATTACATGGGTCTCGGTTGGTTCTTC.

The table lists this clonotype with many counts. The V and J genes are TRBV6-6 and TRBJ2-7; 9 nucleotides agree with TRBD1. The CDR3 is 15 amino acids. V lost 2 bases, J lost 5 bases, and 7 bases stayed unmatched. The germline V gene encodes CDR1 MNHNY and CDR2 SVGAGI (reference sequence). The DNA of the CDR3 is TGTGCCAGCAGTTACCCGGGACAGGGCTACCACGAGCAGTACTTC. Protein product: CASSYPGQGYHEQYF.

This clonotype came up many times. The chain combines TRBV29-1 with TRBJ2-1; D is unresolved. Germline values: CDR1 SQVTM, CDR2 ANQGSEA. Deletions cut 8 bases from V and 1 base from J, with 18 bases between. The CDR3 runs to 15 residues. In nucleotides, the CDR3 is TGCAGCAGTGGGGATCCGGCCGGGTCCTACAATGAGCAGTTCTTC. This gives the protein CSSGDPAGSYNEQFF.

This clonotype came up many times. The rearrangement uses TRBV7-9 and TRBJ2-5; D not resolved. CDR1 is SEHNR, CDR2 FQNEAQ, per germline (reference sequence). The length of the CDR3 is 17 residues. V was pared by 7 bases and J by 0 bases, with 21 bases between. CDR3: CASTLGSDTKYQETQYF. In DNA, the CDR3 is TGTGCCAGCACCCTAGGTTCCGACACTAAGTACCAAGAGACCCAGTACTTC.

This clonotype was detected ten times or more. The chain links TRBV29-1 to TRBJ2-7; possible D gene TRBD1, 6 bases. Trimming took 4 bases from V and 2 from J, leaving 9 bases between them. Germline loops: CDR1 SQVTM, CDR2 ANQGSEA. CDR3 length: 12 residues. In nucleotides, the CDR3 is TGCAGCGTTGGGGGACAACCCTACGAGCAGTACTTC. Protein sequence: CSVGGQPYEQYF.

This clonotype occurred a few times. A read error may explain this, as a much larger clone is one base away. This chain links TRBV10-2 with TRBJ2-1; no clear D gene. This CDR3 spans 13 amino acids. CDR1 is WSHSY and CDR2 is SAAADI in the germline V gene. The CDR3 sequence is CASSASLYNAQFF. CDR3 DNA: TGCGCCAGCAGTGCGAGTCTCTACAATGCGCAGTTCTTC.

This clonotype has at least ten counts. The rearrangement links TRBV15 to TRBJ2-5; 9 positions match TRBD1. This CDR3 spans 16 amino acids. CDR1 LNHNV and CDR2 YYDKDF come from the germline V gene (reference sequence). J was trimmed by 2 bases and V by 0 bases; bases with no gene match: 4. CDR3 in DNA: TGTGCCACCAGCAGAGACTGGGGACAGGGTCAAGAGACCCAGTACTTC. It encodes CATSRDWGQGQETQYF. Filled out from reference TRBV15 and TRBJ2-5, the complete variable domain reads DAMVIQNPRYQVTQFGKPVTLSCSQTLNHNVMYWYQQKSSQAPKLLFHYYDKDFNNEADTPDNFQSRRPNTSFCFLDIRSPGLGDTAMYLCATSRDWGQGQETQYFGPGTRLLVL.

Many counts were recorded for this clonotype. This rearrangement joins TRBV12-3 or TRBV12-4 to TRBJ1-5, with D possibly being TRBD1 (6 bases). The CDR3 is made up of 15 amino acids. V was clipped by 5 bases and J by 9 bases, with 20 bases between them. CDR3 sequence: CASSTNRATAPPQHF. The CDR3, as DNA: TGTGCCAGCAGTACCAACAGGGCTACGGCCCCGCCCCAGCATTTT.

The table lists this clonotype with many counts. The chain uses TRBV5-1 and TRBJ1-1; D is uncertain. Germline-derived CDR1 and CDR2 are SGHRS and YFSETQ. Trimming removed 4 bases at V and 0 bases at J, with 10 bases between. This CDR3 contains 14 residues. This CDR3 is CASSPTPMNTEAFF. The CDR3 nucleotides are TGCGCCAGCAGCCCGACACCCATGAACACTGAAGCTTTCTTT.

In its sample, this clonotype was seen many times. The V gene is TRBV7-2, the J gene TRBJ1-1; no firm D call. The CDR3 length is 13 residues. The germline gives CDR1 SGHTA, CDR2 FQGNSA. The V end lost 5 bases, the J end lost 5 bases, and 12 bases lay between the germline ends. The CDR3 reads CASSLKTGTEAFF. The DNA of the CDR3 is TGTGCCAGCAGCCTAAAGACCGGTACTGAAGCTTTCTTT. Full variable domain (rest looked up from reference TRBV7-2 and TRBJ1-1): GAGVSQSPSNKVTEKGKDVELRCDPISGHTALYWYRQSLGQGLEFLIYFQGNSAPDKSGLPSDRFSAERTGGSVSTLTIQRTQQEDSAVYLCASSLKTGTEAFFGQGTRLTVV.

This clonotype was seen ten or more times. The chain links TRBV20-1 to TRBJ2-3, with 7 bases aligning to TRBD1. V was pared by 2 bases and J by 4 bases, with 6 bases of the junction left unmatched. Germline V lookup: CDR1 DFQATT, CDR2 SNEGSKA (reference sequence). This CDR3 has 14 residues. The CDR3 DNA sequence: TGCAGTGCTAGATCCAGAGGGGGCGCAGATACGCAGTATTTT. It yields the protein CSARSRGGADTQYF.

This sequence joins TRBV5-1 and TRBJ1-1; no definite D call. The CDR3 totals 13 residues. Trimming removed 1 base from V and 1 base from J, with 5 bases in between. Looked up from germline, CDR1 is SGHRS and CDR2 is YFSETQ. The CDR3 coding sequence is TGCGCCAGCAGCTTGACACCGAACACTGAAGCTTTCTTT. It yields the protein CASSLTPNTEAFF.

There are many counts of this clonotype. The chain carries TRBV5-1 and TRBJ1-2, with 9 bases aligning to TRBD1. The CDR3 extends over 13 amino acids. Losses at the gene ends were 4 bases for V and 6 bases for J; bases not matched to a gene: 4. The germline gives CDR1 SGHRS, CDR2 YFSETQ. The CDR3 sequence is CASSEGQGDGYTF. The CDR3 DNA sequence: TGCGCCAGCAGCGAGGGACAGGGAGATGGCTACACCTTC.

There are many counts of this clonotype. The rearrangement uses TRBV5-1 and TRBJ2-3, with 9 bases aligning to TRBD1. Germline assignment: CDR1 SGHRS and CDR2 YFSETQ. V lost 4 bases, J lost 2 bases, and 5 bases stayed unmatched. There are 15 residues in the CDR3. Here the CDR3 reads CASSRGTGSTDTQYF. In nucleotides, the CDR3 is TGCGCCAGCAGCCGCGGGACAGGGTCCACAGATACGCAGTATTTT.

This clonotype was picked up many times. The rearrangement joins TRBV20-1 to TRBJ1-5; D not resolved. Germline V lookup: CDR1 DFQATT, CDR2 SNEGSKA (reference sequence). The CDR3 has 13 residues. V shed 5 bases and J shed 2 bases, with 10 bases lying between them. DNA for the CDR3: TGCAGTGCTGGCCTCTTTCGCAATCAGCCCCAGCATTTT. Amino acid sequence: CSAGLFRNQPQHF.

This clonotype showed up many times. V and J are TRBV5-1 and TRBJ1-1; possible D gene TRBD1, 6 bases. The V gene's germline CDR1 is SGHRS and CDR2 YFSETQ. The CDR3 is made up of 15 amino acids. V was clipped by 4 bases and J by 5 bases, with 18 bases between them. In DNA, the CDR3 is TGCGCCAGCAGCATTCAGACAGGTGGAGGAACTGAAGCTTTCTTT. Its protein is CASSIQTGGGTEAFF. Full variable domain (missing parts from reference TRBV5-1 and TRBJ1-1): KAGVTQTPRYLIKTRGQQVTLSCSPISGHRSVSWYQQTPGQGLQFLFEYFSETQRNKGNFPGRFSGRQFSNSRSEMNVSTLELGDSALYLCASSIQTGGGTEAFFGQGTRLTVV.

This clonotype was recorded at least ten times. The chain employs TRBV11-2 and TRBJ2-5; D is unresolved. CDR1 is SGHAT, CDR2 FQNNGV, per germline. The CDR3 spans 14 residues. The V gene lost 5 bases and the J gene lost 10 bases, with 20 bases spanning the gap. This CDR3 reads CASSDLRQNPDQYF. The CDR3 DNA reads TGTGCCAGCAGCGACCTTCGTCAGAACCCCGACCAGTACTTC.